This T cell receptor (beta chain) came from a study of cytomegalovirus exposure and HLA in healthy donors. A note on this clone: The target antigen is unknown.

Study-wide findings and caveats: When analyzed later, the rates of TCR association showed variation by HLA locus, with DRB1 the most and HLA-C the fewest. Indistinguishable V segments such as TRBV6-2 and TRBV6-3 were excluded.

V was shortened by 3 bases and J by 4 bases, with 6 bases between the two germline ends. Looked up from germline, CDR1 is DFQATT and CDR2 is SNEGSKA (reference sequence). CDR3 size: 11 residues. 60 Vbeta and 13 Jbeta primers were used in PCR. Sequenced by immunoSEQ multiplex PCR; TCRdb stores in-frame clones only, minus some. The sample gives about 180,000 clones, about four fifths of which show up once; more than 1.5% is in the top ten. This receptor was identified in a man aged 40-49 years in good health and CMV-seronegative. The chain employs TRBV20-1 and TRBJ1-1; D is uncertain. The sample comprised PBMCs. The CDR3 DNA sequence: TGCAGTGCTAGTCGCGGCACTGAAGCTTTCTTT. It is translated as CSASRGTEAFF.